This T cell receptor (beta chain) is drawn from a study of cytomegalovirus exposure and HLA in healthy donors. Looking at the study overall: Genotyping showed less than 85% of some 400 donors falling in the Caucasian-associated ancestry cluster. General study findings and limits: A list of 150 to 200 TCR beta chains associated with cytomegalovirus was given.

Comment on this clone: Antigen specificity is unknown.

Participants comprised healthy donors of bone marrow. V was clipped by 4 bases and J by 2 bases, with 15 bases between them. The CDR3 runs to 15 residues. CDR1 and CDR2 from the germline V gene are SGHNT and YENEEA. The primer mix had 60 Vbeta and 13 Jbeta primers. TCRdb keeps only in-frame clones here, not all; method: immunoSEQ multiplex PCR. Of about 140,000 clones listed, more than 70% are singletons. The specimen was PBMCs. The TCR sequence derives from a man between 35 and 55 years old in good health and CMV-seronegative. V is TRBV11-3 and J is TRBJ2-7, with no clear D. The CDR3 DNA reads TGTGCCAGCAGCTCAGATTTCGCGGCTACCTACGAGCAGTACTTC. This encodes CASSSDFAATYEQYF.